These 11 T cell receptor beta chains were sequenced from one sample in a study of beta chain features in type 1 diabetes. Expressed TCRB transcripts were sequenced because the entire RNA isolate underwent reverse transcription. Assay used: immunoSEQ multiplex PCR; TCRdb lists only in-frame clones, some missing. The table has under 950,000 clones, around a sixth seen once; the top ten hold 0.023%. Sample: naive CD4+ T cells from blood. The receptors were gathered from a woman aged 18 to 35 in good health.

This clone was counted between two and nine times. V is TRBV14 and J is TRBJ1-2; D ambiguous. The germline CDR1 and CDR2 sequences are SGHDN and FVKESK. The CDR3 runs 13 residues. The V gene lost 2 bases and the J gene lost 5 bases, with 9 bases spanning the gap. The CDR3 DNA follows: TGTGCCAGCAGCCAACACGGACGGTATGGCTACACCTTC. Protein sequence: CASSQHGRYGYTF.

This chain connects TRBV11-2 to TRBJ2-7, with D uncertain. Germline V CDR1 and CDR2: SGHAT, FQNNGV. The V gene lost 3 bases and the J gene lost 0 bases, with 6 bases spanning the gap. This CDR3 contains 13 residues. CDR3 sequence: CASSFQSSYEQYF. The CDR3 bases are TGTGCCAGCAGCTTTCAGAGCTCCTACGAGCAGTACTTC.

This clone was recorded once. The CDR3 DNA is TGTGCCAGCTCACCAGGGGGGACAGGGAAATACGAGCAGTACTTC. It codes for CASSPGGTGKYEQYF. The rearrangement uses TRBV18 and TRBJ2-7; 9 nucleotides align to TRBD1. After removal of 2 bases from V and 4 bases from J, the junction contained 6 bases not matched to a gene. CDR1 is KGHSH, CDR2 LQKENI, per germline. This CDR3 is built from 15 residues.

The V and J genes are TRBV28 and TRBJ2-7; D might be TRBD1 (7 bases). V lost 7 bases and J 2 bases, leaving 18 bases between the germline ends. This CDR3 contains 15 residues. CDR1 is MDHEN and CDR2 is SYDVKM in the germline V gene. The CDR3, as DNA: TGTGCCAGCATTTACGGCAGGAGGGGGCCCTACGAGCAGTACTTC. Translating it yields CASIYGRRGPYEQYF.

The rearrangement uses TRBV7-8 and TRBJ1-2; unclear D gene. V lost 5 bases and J lost 4, with 17 bases in between. The CDR3 runs to 15 residues. Germline assignment: CDR1 SGHVS and CDR2 FQNEAQ. This chain's CDR3 is CASSHSPSGLYGYTF. The CDR3 DNA follows: TGTGCCAGCAGCCACTCCCCTTCGGGTCTCTATGGCTACACCTTC.

This chain joins TRBV9 and TRBJ2-1; D gene unclear. From germline, CDR1 is SGDLS and CDR2 YYNGEE. The V gene lost 0 bases and the J gene lost 0 bases, with 10 bases spanning the gap. There are 16 residues in the CDR3. CDR3 coding DNA: TGTGCCAGCAGCGTAGGGCTCTCTGGCTCCTACAATGAGCAGTTCTTC. This sequence encodes CASSVGLSGSYNEQFF. The variable domain in full, completed from reference TRBV9 and TRBJ2-1, reads DSGVTQTPKHLITATGQRVTLRCSPRSGDLSVYWYQQSLDQGLQFLIQYYNGEERAKGNILERFSAQQFPDLHSELNLSSLELGDSALYFCASSVGLSGSYNEQFFGPGTRLTVL.

On this clone: The identical CDR3 is also encoded by other nucleotide sequences in the sample. CDR3 sequence: CASSLAPGQETQYF. The CDR3, as DNA: TGTGCCAGCAGCTTAGCGCCAGGACAAGAGACCCAGTACTTC. The rearrangement joins TRBV7-9 to TRBJ2-5; D unclear. The CDR3 sequence is 14 residues long. V dropped 0 bases and J dropped 2 bases, with 7 bases sitting between them. Germline assignment: CDR1 SEHNR and CDR2 FQNEAQ (reference sequence). The full variable domain, rest sourced from reference TRBV7-9 and TRBJ2-5, is DTGVSQNPRHKITKRGQNVTFRCDPISEHNRLYWYRQTLGQGPEFLTYFQNEAQLEKSRLLSDRFSAERPKGSFSTLEIQRTEQGDSAMYLCASSLAPGQETQYFGPGTRLLVL.

The chain couples TRBV6-1 to TRBJ1-5; D ambiguous. Germline lookup yields CDR1 MNHNS and CDR2 SASEGT. The CDR3 loop spans 15 amino acids. Trimming cost V 5 bases and J 2 bases, with 13 bases left between them. CDR3 region: CASSPRPGGNQPQHF. The DNA for the CDR3 is TGTGCCAGCAGTCCTCGGCCAGGAGGCAATCAGCCCCAGCATTTT.

This clone showed up just a few times. The CDR3: CASQDSNTEAFF. The CDR3 nucleotides are TGTGCCAGCCAGGACAGTAACACTGAAGCTTTCTTT. This chain joins TRBV28 and TRBJ1-1; TRBD1 might be the D (6 bases). The CDR3 length is 12 residues. In germline, CDR1 is MDHEN, CDR2 SYDVKM. V was trimmed by 8 bases and J by 2 bases, leaving 9 bases between them.

This chain links TRBV27 with TRBJ2-5; 14 bases map to TRBD2. This CDR3 region has 19 residues. The V gene end was trimmed by 7 bases and the J gene end by 5 bases; junction bases not matched to a gene: 18. The germline CDR1 and CDR2 sequences are MNHEY and SMNVEV (reference sequence). DNA of the CDR3: TGTGCCAGCACTGTTTCGAAATGGACTAGCGGGAGGCTGGGGGAGACCCAGTACTTC. It translates to CASTVSKWTSGRLGETQYF.

This chain joins TRBV7-2 and TRBJ2-5; the D is unclear. The germline CDR1 and CDR2 sequences are SGHTA and FQGNSA. The V end lost 5 bases, the J end lost 2 bases, and 12 bases lay between the germline ends. This CDR3 contains 14 residues. The chain's CDR3 is CASSRTSSQETQYF. As DNA, the CDR3 is TGTGCCAGCAGCCGCACCTCGTCGCAAGAGACCCAGTACTTC.